This T cell receptor (beta chain) emerged from a study of OX40 agonist ivuxolimab in advanced cancers. On the study more broadly: The eligibility criteria allowed prior anti-PD-1, anti-PD-L1 or anti-CTLA-4 therapy, and around 40% had some.

Generated by immunoSEQ multiplex PCR, the TCRdb table keeps only in-frame clones and is missing some. The sample consists of some 40,000 clones, around 92% of them appearing once. The germline gives CDR1 SGDLS, CDR2 YYNGEE. The CDR3 totals 14 residues. With V trimmed by 0 bases and J by 3 bases, 2 bases remained unmatched. The sampling schedule covered blood at baseline, cycle 4 day 1, and cycle 7 day 1. The sequence was obtained from an adult with an advanced solid tumor such as melanoma, head and neck, liver or kidney cancer. This sample comprised CD4+ or CD8+ T cells sorted from blood, obtained in a trial of the OX40 agonist ivuxolimab. This chain joins TRBV9 and TRBJ2-5; 7 nucleotides agree with TRBD1. CDR3 DNA sequence: TGTGCCAGCAGCGTAGAAGGGACAGAAGAGACCCAGTACTTC. It codes for CASSVEGTEETQYF.